These 27 T cell receptor beta chains originate from one sample sequenced in a study of T-cell memory formation after mild COVID-19. TCRdb called the 5' RACE reads again in MiXCR, with one record for every CDR3 protein. The repertoire holds approximately 240,000 distinct CDR3 sequences, with about 15% as singletons. Sequencing was performed on PBMCs or a T cell subset sorted from them (not recorded which). These receptors were obtained from a man aged 18-30 years who had mild COVID-19 (a few samples of this study predate the infection). Cell type and time point are not known.

The genes are TRBV3-1 and TRBJ2-7, with 8 bases identical to TRBD1. The CDR3 is 13 amino acids. Germline trimming cut 5 bases from V and 3 bases from J; bases unmatched to any gene: 3. Per germline, CDR1 LGHDT and CDR2 YNNKEL (reference sequence). CDR3 coding DNA: TGTGCCAGCAGCGGAACAGGGGGCTACGAGCAGTACTTC. Protein: CASSGTGGYEQYF.

This clonotype was seen more than once but under ten times. The chain recombines TRBV5-1 with TRBJ1-4; a weak D match, TRBD1 (5 bases). CDR1 and CDR2 (germline): SGHRS, YFSETQ. The V gene lost 4 bases and the J gene lost 3 bases, with 19 bases spanning the gap. CDR3 size: 17 residues. CDR3 DNA sequence: TGCGCCAGCAGCCCCCGGGCAGGGACGGCCTCTAATGAAAAACTGTTTTTT. Translated: CASSPRAGTASNEKLFF.

This clonotype came up a few times. The rearrangement links TRBV7-2 to TRBJ2-3, with 7 bases matching TRBD2. Germline CDR1 is SGHTA and CDR2 is FQGNSA. The V and J ends lost 1 base and 1 base, in that order; junction bases with no gene match: 2. This CDR3 contains 15 residues. CDR3 in DNA: TGTGCCAGCAGCTTAGTACGGGGGGGCACAGATACGCAGTATTTT. Protein: CASSLVRGGTDTQYF.

The gene calls are TRBV5-1 and TRBJ2-5; 9 nucleotides align to TRBD2. The germline V gene encodes CDR1 SGHRS and CDR2 YFSETQ. Trimming took 5 bases from V and 7 from J; bases not matched to a gene: 9. This CDR3 has 14 amino acids. CDR3 protein: CASSGSGGLGTQYF. CDR3 DNA sequence: TGCGCCAGCAGTGGTAGCGGGGGACTGGGGACCCAGTACTTC.

This chain joins TRBV7-2 and TRBJ1-4; D remains ambiguous. The germline V and J ends were trimmed by 0 bases and 8 bases, with 7 bases remaining between them. Germline V gene data show CDR1 as SGHTA and CDR2 as FQGNSA. This CDR3 region has 13 residues. Here the CDR3 reads CASSLAQQEKLFF. The CDR3 DNA sequence: TGTGCCAGCAGCTTAGCGCAGCAGGAAAAACTGTTTTTT.

This clonotype was seen ten or more times. The rearrangement links TRBV6-4 to TRBJ2-3; 10 nucleotides agree with TRBD2. The CDR3 consists of 15 residues. V shed 3 bases and J 2 bases; nucleotides not matched to a gene: 2. Germline V lookup: CDR1 MRHNA, CDR2 SNTAGT. CDR3 in amino acids: CASSESGGATDTQYF. The CDR3 DNA follows: TGTGCCAGCAGTGAAAGCGGGGGGGCCACAGATACGCAGTATTTT.

The chain uses TRBV7-9 and TRBJ2-7; TRBD2 might be the D (5 bases). This CDR3 comprises 16 residues. Trimming stripped 1 base from V and 0 bases from J, with 13 bases between. CDR1 is SEHNR and CDR2 is FQNEAQ in the germline V gene (reference sequence). Written as DNA, the CDR3 is TGTGCCAGCAGCTTAGGAGGAAGCGGCAGCTCCTACGAGCAGTACGTC. This encodes CASSLGGSGSSYEQYV.

This clonotype was seen more than once but under ten times. The chain combines TRBV4-1 with TRBJ1-3, with D possibly matching TRBD1 (6 bases). This CDR3 comprises 13 residues. The germline V gene encodes CDR1 MGHRA and CDR2 YSYEKL. Trimming stripped 2 bases from V and 7 bases from J, with 9 bases between. The CDR3 region has the DNA TGCGCCAGCAGCCAACAGCAGGGGAACACCATATATTTT. Translation: CASSQQQGNTIYF.

The chain has TRBV12-3 or TRBV12-4 and TRBJ2-7; D could derive from TRBD1 or TRBD2 (6 bases each). CDR3 length equals 15 residues. The V gene lost 7 bases and the J gene lost 1 base, with 17 bases spanning the gap. The CDR3 DNA follows: TGTGCCAGCACCCCTAGTGGAGGGGGTTCCTACGAGCAGTACTTC. Translation: CASTPSGGGSYEQYF.

The gene calls are TRBV6-5 and TRBJ1-6; no clear D gene. The CDR3 is made up of 14 amino acids. Germline CDR1 is MNHEY and CDR2 is SVGAGI. V was shortened by 6 bases and J by 10 bases, with 16 bases between the two germline ends. The CDR3 DNA sequence: TGTGCCAGCAGGGTAGAGGGTGTTAGGTCACCCCTCCACTTT. Translated, it gives CASRVEGVRSPLHF.

This clonotype was picked up many times. This sequence joins TRBV3-1 and TRBJ1-1, with D possibly matching TRBD1 (5 bases). The CDR3 extends over 13 amino acids. The ends were cut back, 7 bases at V and 1 base at J, with 10 bases in the middle. The germline gives CDR1 LGHDT, CDR2 YNNKEL (reference sequence). The CDR3 region is CASTTQGNTEAFF. The CDR3 region has the DNA TGTGCCAGCACCACTCAGGGGAACACTGAAGCTTTCTTT.

The chain is built from TRBV7-3 and TRBJ2-3; D not resolved. V was cut by 1 base and J by 2 bases, with 7 bases left in between. The germline CDR1 and CDR2 sequences are SGHTA and FQGTGA. The CDR3 spans 14 residues. This CDR3 is CASSLSQITDTQYF. CDR3 DNA sequence: TGTGCCAGCAGCTTAAGTCAGATCACAGATACGCAGTATTTT.

This clonotype was recorded at least ten times. The J gene is TRBJ1-2, the V gene TRBV2; a possible D gene is TRBD1 (5 bases). The CDR3 is 13 residues long. The V gene lost 8 bases and the J gene lost 2 bases, with 12 bases spanning the gap. Germline CDR1 SNHLY, CDR2 FYNNEI. The CDR3 DNA reads TGTGCCAGCGGATACAGACAGAACTATGGCTACACCTTC. It translates to CASGYRQNYGYTF.

The rearrangement links TRBV5-1 to TRBJ1-2; 9 bases are shared with TRBD1. The length of the CDR3 is 14 residues. The germline V gene has CDR1 SGHRS and CDR2 YFSETQ. J gave up 4 bases and V 4 bases, and 5 bases lay outside the gene matches. CDR3 DNA: TGCGCCAGCAGCCTGACAGGGGGAGGCTATGGCTACACCTTC. It encodes CASSLTGGGYGYTF.

This sequence joins TRBV5-1 and TRBJ1-5; 8 bases map to TRBD1. CDR3 length equals 16 residues. The germline V gene encodes CDR1 SGHRS and CDR2 YFSETQ. V lost 0 bases and J lost 7; bases outside the gene matches: 9. Written as DNA, the CDR3 is TGCGCCAGCAGCTTGGGGGCAGGGGGCTATGGGCAGCCCCAGCATTTT. Translation: CASSLGAGGYGQPQHF.

About this clonotype itself: Relative to the germline gene, one junction end is altered; a read error may explain this. The CDR3 loop is CASSLAGGGRDTQYF. CDR3 nucleotides: TGTGCCAGCAGTCTAGCGGGGGGGGGCCGAGATACGCAGTATTTT. The chain links TRBV12-3 or TRBV12-4 to TRBJ2-3; 12 nucleotides match TRBD2. The CDR3 consists of 15 residues.

V usage is TRBV4-2 and J usage is TRBJ1-2, with D possibly TRBD1 on 6 matching bases. Germline V gene sequence: CDR1 LGHNA, CDR2 YNFKEQ. The CDR3 totals 14 residues. The V end lost 0 bases, the J end lost 8 bases, and 13 bases lay between the germline ends. CDR3: CASSQDGGASGYTF. CDR3 in DNA: TGTGCCAGCAGCCAAGATGGGGGGGCTAGCGGCTACACCTTC.

The chain couples TRBV11-3 to TRBJ1-1; possibly TRBD1 for D (6 bases). This CDR3 is built from 14 residues. Germline V gene lookup returns CDR1 SGHNT and CDR2 YENEEA. V lost 1 base, J lost 11 bases, and 17 bases lay in between. In DNA, the CDR3 is TGTGCCAGCAGCTTAGGGGGGGCTACATCGAAGGCTTTCTTT. Amino acid sequence: CASSLGGATSKAFF.

The chain carries TRBV4-3 and TRBJ1-4; a weak D match, TRBD1 (5 bases). Germline loops: CDR1 LGHNA, CDR2 YSLEER. V was pared by 1 base and J by 5 bases, with 14 bases between. The length of the CDR3 is 16 residues. CDR3 amino acids: CASSQGRGTRNEKLFF. The CDR3 DNA sequence: TGCGCCAGCAGCCAAGGCCGGGGGACGAGGAATGAAAAACTGTTTTTT.

Only a few counts were recorded for this clonotype. The gene calls are TRBV6-5 and TRBJ2-5; TRBD1 matches 8 bases. V gave up 6 bases and J gave up 5 bases; unmatched junction bases: 8. The CDR3 loop spans 14 amino acids. The germline V gene encodes CDR1 MNHEY and CDR2 SVGAGI. The CDR3 loop is CASRLTGAGETQYF. The CDR3 coding sequence is TGTGCCAGCAGACTGACAGGGGCTGGTGAGACCCAGTACTTC.

CDR3: CASRGGVRETQYF. In DNA, the CDR3 is TGTGCCAGCAGGGGGGGGGTCCGTGAGACCCAGTACTTC. The chain has TRBV6-2 or TRBV6-3 and TRBJ2-5; 7 positions agree with TRBD2. This CDR3 is 13 amino acids long. Germline trimming cut 6 bases from V and 5 bases from J; bases unmatched to any gene: 6. Per the germline V gene, CDR1 is MNHEY and CDR2 is SVGEGT.

This clonotype turned up a few times. This chain links TRBV5-1 with TRBJ2-1, with 15 bases lining up with TRBD2. V was pared by 3 bases and J by 10 bases, with 5 bases of the junction left unmatched. The CDR3 consists of 15 residues. Germline V gives CDR1 SGHRS, CDR2 YFSETQ. The CDR3 region has the DNA TGCGCCAGCAGCTCATCCGGGACTAGCGGGGGGGAGCAGTTCTTC. Translation gives CASSSSGTSGGEQFF.

This clonotype was recorded many times. The chain has TRBV12-3 or TRBV12-4 and TRBJ1-1; 7 bases are shared with TRBD1. V shed 8 bases and J 4 bases; nucleotides not matched to a gene: 10. The CDR3 loop spans 14 amino acids. The CDR3 DNA sequence: TGTGCCAGCCGAGGGGGCAGGGGAGTCACTGAAGCTTTCTTT. Residues: CASRGGRGVTEAFF.

The sample holds a few counts of this clonotype. The J gene is TRBJ1-6, the V gene TRBV7-4; 7 bases fit TRBD1. The germline gives CDR1 SGHVT, CDR2 SQSDAQ. The J segment lost 13 bases and the V segment lost 7 bases, leaving 16 bases of the junction unmatched. This CDR3 has 15 amino acids. The DNA of the CDR3 is TGTGCCAGCAATAATCCGGGACAGTGGCCTCGGCCCCTCCACTTT. This gives the protein CASNNPGQWPRPLHF.

This chain uses TRBV4-3 with TRBJ2-4; either TRBD1 or TRBD2 may supply D (6 bases each). Germline V gives CDR1 LGHNA, CDR2 YSLEER. This CDR3 region has 16 residues. V lost 1 base and J lost 2, with 12 bases in between. CDR3 sequence: CASSQAGGSSKNIQYF. CDR3 bases: TGCGCCAGCAGCCAAGCCGGGGGCAGCTCCAAAAACATTCAGTACTTC.

This clonotype was detected a few times. V is TRBV7-3 and J is TRBJ2-2, with D perhaps matching TRBD1 or TRBD2 (6 bases each). The CDR3 contains 14 residues. The V gene's germline CDR1 is SGHTA and CDR2 FQGTGA. V dropped 4 bases and J dropped 7 bases, with 13 bases sitting between them. This chain's CDR3 is CASSSGGWGGELFF. The DNA for the CDR3 is TGTGCCAGCAGCTCCGGGGGCTGGGGCGGGGAGCTGTTTTTT.

This chain joins TRBV11-3 and TRBJ2-2; D is ambiguous. V lost 5 bases and J 4 bases, leaving 5 bases between the germline ends. There are 12 residues in the CDR3. Germline-derived CDR1 and CDR2 are SGHNT and YENEEA. This chain's CDR3 is CASSDRTGELFF. DNA of the CDR3: TGTGCCAGCAGCGACCGCACCGGGGAGCTGTTTTTT.